These 14 T cell receptor beta chains share one sample of origin, sequenced in a study of shared clonotypes between healthy human individuals. Some clones are missing from TCRdb's copy, which holds only in-frame ones; the method was immunoSEQ multiplex PCR. The sample lists roughly 1,000,000 clones, 75% to 80% seen once, with 0.52% in the top ten. The sample taken for sequencing was memory CD4+ T cells from PBMCs. Subset specified: CD45RA-negative fraction. The receptors derive from a man between 18 and 35 years old in good health. Some clones in this sample may be carry-over from other donors' samples.

The chain is built from TRBV10-3 and TRBJ1-2, with 8 bases matching TRBD1. CDR3 length equals 14 residues. Per the germline V gene, CDR1 is ENHRY and CDR2 is SYGVKD. Trimming took 4 bases from V and 5 from J; bases not matched to a gene: 6. The CDR3 here is CAISATQGAYGYTF. The CDR3 DNA sequence: TGTGCCATCAGTGCTACCCAGGGGGCTTATGGCTACACCTTC.

The J gene is TRBJ2-1, the V gene TRBV5-1; 7 bases agree with TRBD2. Per germline, CDR1 SGHRS and CDR2 YFSETQ. This CDR3 region has 17 residues. The V gene end was trimmed by 3 bases and the J gene end by 0 bases; junction bases not matched to a gene: 9. Written as DNA, the CDR3 is TGCGCCAGCAGCTCCTTCGGGGCTAGCGGCTCCTACAATGAGCAGTTCTTC. Amino acid sequence: CASSSFGASGSYNEQFF.

J is TRBJ1-4 and V is TRBV6-6; D uncertain. The CDR3 covers 13 residues. V was clipped by 6 bases and J by 0 bases, with 5 bases between them. Germline V gene lookup returns CDR1 MNHNY and CDR2 SVGAGI (reference sequence). Written as DNA, the CDR3 is TGTGCCAGCAGGGGTACAACTAATGAAAAACTGTTTTTT. Amino acid sequence: CASRGTTNEKLFF.

This clone was recorded only once. V is TRBV28 and J is TRBJ2-7, with 8 positions matching TRBD1. After removal of 6 bases from V and 2 bases from J, the junction contained 6 bases not matched to a gene. This CDR3 is built from 14 residues. Germline V gives CDR1 MDHEN, CDR2 SYDVKM. The CDR3 DNA sequence: TGTGCCAGCAGGACGGGACAGGCAACCTACGAGCAGTACTTC. This gives the protein CASRTGQATYEQYF.

This clone turned up a few times. The chain couples TRBV5-4 to TRBJ1-2; possible D gene TRBD1, 5 bases. Germline V gene lookup returns CDR1 SGHNT and CDR2 YYREEE (reference sequence). V was cut by 3 bases and J by 5 bases, with 23 bases left in between. This CDR3 has 17 amino acids. The CDR3 protein is CASSYPGLQAEAYGYTF. The CDR3 DNA follows: TGTGCCAGCAGCTACCCGGGACTTCAAGCTGAGGCGTATGGCTACACCTTC.

The chain's CDR3 is CASSSGLAGPLSEQYF. In nucleotides, the CDR3 is TGTGCCAGCAGTTCGGGACTAGCGGGGCCCCTAAGCGAGCAGTACTTC. V and J are TRBV28 and TRBJ2-7; 13 bases agree with TRBD2. There are 16 residues in the CDR3. Looked up from germline, CDR1 is MDHEN and CDR2 is SYDVKM. V was clipped by 4 bases and J by 6 bases; unmatched bases: 9.

The chain links TRBV19 to TRBJ2-7, with a possible D match to TRBD1 (5 bases). V dropped 6 bases and J dropped 0 bases, with 15 bases sitting between them. The CDR3 sequence is 15 residues long. Germline V lookup: CDR1 LNHDA, CDR2 SQIVND (reference sequence). In DNA, the CDR3 is TGTGCCAGTAGAAGGGAAGGGGCGAACTCCTACGAGCAGTACTTC. Protein product: CASRREGANSYEQYF. The whole variable domain, remainder taken from reference TRBV19 and TRBJ2-7, is DGGITQSPKYLFRKEGQNVTLSCEQNLNHDAMYWYRQDPGQGLRLIYYSQIVNDFQKGDIAEGYSVSREKKESFPLTVTSAQKNPTAFYLCASRREGANSYEQYFGPGTRLTVT.

The chain combines TRBV30 with TRBJ2-3, with D perhaps TRBD2 (5 bases). This CDR3 is 11 amino acids long. Germline V lookup: CDR1 GTSNPN, CDR2 SVGIG (reference sequence). Trimming left V 7 bases short and J 6 bases short, with 11 bases between. DNA of the CDR3: TGTGCCTTAGTAGTAGCGGATACGCAGTATTTT. This sequence encodes CALVVADTQYF. The entire variable domain, with the rest obtained from reference TRBV30 and TRBJ2-3, is as follows: SQTIHQWPATLVQPVGSPLSLECTVEGTSNPNLYWYRQAAGRGLQLLFYSVGIGQISSEVPQNLSASRPQDRQFILSSKKLLLSDSGFYLCALVVADTQYFGPGTRLTVL.

This clone has just one count. The rearrangement joins TRBV19 to TRBJ1-2; 8 bases match TRBD1. The CDR3 spans 13 residues. Germline V gene sequence: CDR1 LNHDA, CDR2 SQIVND (reference sequence). The V and J ends lost 11 bases and 8 bases, in that order; junction bases with no gene match: 13. The DNA of the CDR3 is TGTGCCTCGAGAATTACACAGGGGGACGGCTACACCTTC. This gives the protein CASRITQGDGYTF.

The V call is TRBV28, the J call TRBJ2-7; 12 nucleotides align to TRBD2. The CDR3 is 17 residues long. Germline trimming cut 4 bases from V and 2 bases from J; bases unmatched to any gene: 9. The germline V gene encodes CDR1 MDHEN and CDR2 SYDVKM. The CDR3 nucleotides read TGTGCCAGCAGTTCCTGGACTAGCGGGATCCGGACCTACGAGCAGTACTTC. This gives the protein CASSSWTSGIRTYEQYF.

This sequence joins TRBV29-1 and TRBJ2-7, with 8 bases lining up with TRBD2. The germline V gene has CDR1 SQVTM and CDR2 ANQGSEA. The junction had 13 bases not matched to a gene; V was cut back by 6 bases and J by 3 bases. The CDR3 has 15 amino acids. The CDR3: CSVGGVREAGYEQYF. CDR3 in DNA: TGCAGCGTGGGGGGAGTGCGGGAGGCGGGCTACGAGCAGTACTTC.

The CDR3 DNA is TGCGCCAGCAGTACCTACGGGGTCGATTACAATGAGCAGTTCTTC. Translation gives CASSTYGVDYNEQFF. V and J are TRBV5-1 and TRBJ2-1; a possible D gene is TRBD2 (5 bases). Deletions cut 5 bases from V and 4 bases from J, with 16 bases between. Germline V CDR1 and CDR2: SGHRS, YFSETQ. There are 15 residues in the CDR3.

The chain combines TRBV7-2 with TRBJ1-2; possibly TRBD1 for D (6 bases). CDR3 length: 15 residues. The V end lost 5 bases, the J end lost 8 bases, and 21 bases lay between the germline ends. CDR1 is SGHTA, CDR2 FQGNSA, per germline. As DNA, the CDR3 is TGTGCCAGCAGCACAGACAGGCCTGGGATTTCGGGCTACACCTTC. As protein: CASSTDRPGISGYTF.

The J gene is TRBJ1-4, the V gene TRBV7-9; tentative D call: TRBD1 (6 bases). Germline loops: CDR1 SEHNR, CDR2 FQNEAQ (reference sequence). CDR3 length equals 16 residues. The V end lost 1 base, the J end lost 8 bases, and 17 bases lay between the germline ends. CDR3 sequence reads: CASSLGARGKVEKLFF. DNA for the CDR3: TGTGCCAGCAGCTTAGGGGCGAGGGGGAAAGTGGAAAAACTGTTTTTT.